This TCR beta chain was recorded in a study of blood T cell repertoires in COVID-19. Background on the study: Sample material is recorded as cDNA or gDNA derived from T cells, B-cell-depleted T cells, or PBMCs.

CDR1 KGHSH and CDR2 LQKENI come from the germline V gene. V was shortened by 4 bases and J by 0 bases, with 12 bases between the two germline ends. The CDR3 contains 15 residues. This table comes from immunoSEQ multiplex PCR, and its TCRdb copy is limited to in-frame clones, with some not included. The table shows nearly 350,000 clones, with about 90% occurring only once. Sample: peripheral blood. The receptor was isolated from a woman aged 18-29 years who had recovered from COVID-19. The chain combines TRBV18 with TRBJ1-2; D not certain. The CDR3 region has the DNA TGTGCCAGCTCACAAGTACAAGATACTAACTATGGCTACACCTTC. It is translated as CASSQVQDTNYGYTF.